The T cell receptor (beta chain) under discussion was sequenced for a study of OX40 agonist ivuxolimab in advanced cancers. Study at large: Six ivuxolimab dose levels, 0.01 to 10 mg/kg, were given intravenously every 2 weeks. Of the participants, 40% to 50% had some prior anti-PD-1, anti-PD-L1 or anti-CTLA-4 therapy, which was allowed.

Germline-derived CDR1 and CDR2 are SGDLS and YYNGEE. The CDR3 consists of 14 residues. J gave up 5 bases and V 3 bases, and 7 bases lay outside the gene matches. The table came from immunoSEQ multiplex PCR; TCRdb's copy has only in-frame clones and leaves some out. The sample lists about 36,000 clones, around 89% seen once, with roughly 13% in the top ten. The input for sequencing was CD4+ or CD8+ T cells sorted from blood, taken in a trial of the OX40 agonist ivuxolimab. This TCR came from an adult with an advanced solid tumor such as melanoma, head and neck, liver or kidney cancer. V and J are TRBV9 and TRBJ2-7, with 8 positions matching TRBD1. For the CDR3, the DNA is TGTGCCAGCAGCGCCGGGACAGGCATGAACGAGCAGTACTTC. This sequence encodes CASSAGTGMNEQYF.